This note documents a single T cell receptor (beta chain) sequence. In the source study's methods: Reference gene primer amplification gave estimated nucleated cell counts. The table came from immunoSEQ multiplex PCR; TCRdb's copy has only in-frame clones and leaves some out. V and J calls and clone size are those listed in that table; D and trimming were worked out from the DNA. This table holds 80,000 to 90,000 clones, around 80% found once. Germline loops: CDR1 LGHDT, CDR2 YNNKEL (reference sequence). V lost 1 base and J lost 4, with 4 bases in between. This CDR3 is built from 12 residues. This record belongs to a study of blood T cell repertoires in COVID-19. Study context: COVID-19 samples, acute and convalescent, were from the United States, Italy and Spain. PBMCs, B-cell-depleted T cells, or T cells were the source of the cDNA or gDNA that made up the material.

The rearrangement joins TRBV3-1 (or the pseudogene TRBV3-2) to TRBJ2-5; no firm D call. This TCR was sampled from a woman over 75 with acute or convalescent COVID-19. What was sequenced was peripheral blood. CDR3 loop: CASSQVRETQYF. Written as DNA, the CDR3 is TGTGCCAGCAGCCAAGTGAGAGAGACCCAGTACTTC.